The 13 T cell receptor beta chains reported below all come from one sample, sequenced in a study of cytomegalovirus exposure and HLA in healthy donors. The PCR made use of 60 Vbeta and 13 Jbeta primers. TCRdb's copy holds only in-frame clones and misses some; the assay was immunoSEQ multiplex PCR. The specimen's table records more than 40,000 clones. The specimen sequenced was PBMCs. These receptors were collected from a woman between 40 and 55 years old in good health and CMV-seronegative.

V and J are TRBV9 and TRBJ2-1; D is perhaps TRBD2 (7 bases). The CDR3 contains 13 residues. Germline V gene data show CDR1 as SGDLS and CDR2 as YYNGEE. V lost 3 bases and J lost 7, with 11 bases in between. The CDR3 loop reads CASSGGGRNEQFF. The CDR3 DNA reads TGTGCCAGCAGCGGGGGGGGCAGAAATGAGCAGTTCTTC.

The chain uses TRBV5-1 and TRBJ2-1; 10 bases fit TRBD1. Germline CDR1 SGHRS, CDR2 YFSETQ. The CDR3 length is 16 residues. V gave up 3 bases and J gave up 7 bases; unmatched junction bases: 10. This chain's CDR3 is CASSSLERTGGNEQFF. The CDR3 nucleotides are TGCGCCAGCAGCTCACTGGAAAGGACAGGGGGAAATGAGCAGTTCTTC.

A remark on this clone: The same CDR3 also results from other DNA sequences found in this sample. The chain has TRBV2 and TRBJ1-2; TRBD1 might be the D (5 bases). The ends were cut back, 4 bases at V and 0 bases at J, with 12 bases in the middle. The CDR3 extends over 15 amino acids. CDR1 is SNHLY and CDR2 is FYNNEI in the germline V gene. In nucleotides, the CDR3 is TGTGCCAGCAGTGTAACAGGAATAGCTAACTATGGCTACACCTTC. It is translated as CASSVTGIANYGYTF.

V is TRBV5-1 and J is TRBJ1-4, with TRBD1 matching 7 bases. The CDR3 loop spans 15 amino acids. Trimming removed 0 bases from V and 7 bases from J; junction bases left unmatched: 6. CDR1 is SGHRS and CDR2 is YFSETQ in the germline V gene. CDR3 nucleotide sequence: TGCGCCAGCAGCTTGGGGGGACAGAACCTTGAAAAACTGTTTTTT. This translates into CASSLGGQNLEKLFF.

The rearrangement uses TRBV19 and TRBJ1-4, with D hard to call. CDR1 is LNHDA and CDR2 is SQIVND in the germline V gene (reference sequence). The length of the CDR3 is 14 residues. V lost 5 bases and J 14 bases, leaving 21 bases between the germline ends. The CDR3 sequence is CASSQRSVGSRLFF. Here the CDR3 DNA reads TGTGCCAGTAGTCAACGGAGCGTCGGATCTAGGCTGTTTTTT.

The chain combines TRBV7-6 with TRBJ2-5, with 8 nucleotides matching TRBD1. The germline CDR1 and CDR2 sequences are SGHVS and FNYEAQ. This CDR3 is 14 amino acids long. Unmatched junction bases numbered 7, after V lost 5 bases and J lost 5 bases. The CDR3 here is CASSANRGKETQYF. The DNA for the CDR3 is TGTGCCAGCAGCGCGAACAGGGGGAAGGAGACCCAGTACTTC.

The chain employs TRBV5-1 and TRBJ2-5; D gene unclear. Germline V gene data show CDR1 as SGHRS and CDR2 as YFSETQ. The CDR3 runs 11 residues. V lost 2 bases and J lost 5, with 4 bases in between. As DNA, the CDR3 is TGCGCCAGCAGCTTCCAGGAGACCCAGTACTTC. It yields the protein CASSFQETQYF.

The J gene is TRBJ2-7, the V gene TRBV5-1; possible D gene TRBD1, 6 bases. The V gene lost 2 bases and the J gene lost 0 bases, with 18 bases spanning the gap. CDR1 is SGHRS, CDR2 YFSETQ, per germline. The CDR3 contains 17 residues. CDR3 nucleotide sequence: TGCGCCAGCAGCTTTCCGATTGGGGGCTCTAGCTCCTACGAGCAGTACTTC. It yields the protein CASSFPIGGSSSYEQYF.

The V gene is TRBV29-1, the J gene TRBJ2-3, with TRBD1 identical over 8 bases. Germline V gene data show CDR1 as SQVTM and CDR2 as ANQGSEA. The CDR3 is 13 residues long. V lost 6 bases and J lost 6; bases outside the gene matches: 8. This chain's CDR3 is CSVPGQADDTQYF. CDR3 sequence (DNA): TGCAGCGTGCCGGGACAGGCGGATGATACGCAGTATTTT.

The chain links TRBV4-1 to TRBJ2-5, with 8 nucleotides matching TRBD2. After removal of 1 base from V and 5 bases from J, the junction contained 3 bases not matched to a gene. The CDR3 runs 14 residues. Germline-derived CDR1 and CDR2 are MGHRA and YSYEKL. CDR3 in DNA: TGCGCCAGCAGCCAAGTGGGGACTAGGGAGACCCAGTACTTC. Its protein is CASSQVGTRETQYF.

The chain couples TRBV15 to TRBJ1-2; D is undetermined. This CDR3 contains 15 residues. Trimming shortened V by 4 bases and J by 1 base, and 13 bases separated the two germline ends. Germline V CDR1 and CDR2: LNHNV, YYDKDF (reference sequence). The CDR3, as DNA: TGTGCCACCAGCAACGGAGGAGGACTTAACTATGGCTACACCTTC. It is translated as CATSNGGGLNYGYTF.

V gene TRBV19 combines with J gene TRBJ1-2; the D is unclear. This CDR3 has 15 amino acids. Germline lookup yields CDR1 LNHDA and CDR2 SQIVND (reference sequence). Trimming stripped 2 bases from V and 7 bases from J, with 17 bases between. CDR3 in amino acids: CASSIYPRGRSGYTF. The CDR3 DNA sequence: TGTGCCAGTAGTATATATCCCCGAGGGCGCAGTGGCTACACCTTC.

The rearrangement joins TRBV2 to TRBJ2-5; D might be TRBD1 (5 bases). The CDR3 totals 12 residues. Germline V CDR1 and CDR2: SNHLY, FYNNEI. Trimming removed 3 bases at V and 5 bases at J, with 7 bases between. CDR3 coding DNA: TGTGCCAGCAGTGATGCAGGGGAGACCCAGTACTTC. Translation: CASSDAGETQYF.